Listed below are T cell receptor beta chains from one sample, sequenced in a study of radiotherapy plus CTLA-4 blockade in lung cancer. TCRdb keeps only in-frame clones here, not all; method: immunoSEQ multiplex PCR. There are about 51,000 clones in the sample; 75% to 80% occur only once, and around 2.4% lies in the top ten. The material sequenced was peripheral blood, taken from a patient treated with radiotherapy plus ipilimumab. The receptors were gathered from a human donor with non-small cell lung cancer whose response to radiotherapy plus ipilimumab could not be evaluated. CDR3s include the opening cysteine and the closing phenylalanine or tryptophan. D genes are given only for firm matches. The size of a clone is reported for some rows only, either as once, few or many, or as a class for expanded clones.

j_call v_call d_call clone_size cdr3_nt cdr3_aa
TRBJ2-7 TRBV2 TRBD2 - TGTGCCAGCAGCGCCGAACTAGCGGGAGGCAACGAGCAGTACTTC CASSAELAGGNEQYF
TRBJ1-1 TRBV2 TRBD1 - TGTGCCAGCAGGTACCAGACAGGGATGGACACTGAAGCTTTCTTT CASRYQTGMDTEAFF
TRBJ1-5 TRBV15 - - TGTGCCACCAGCCCCGCGGTTGGCCTGGATCAGCCCCAGCATTTT CATSPAVGLDQPQHF
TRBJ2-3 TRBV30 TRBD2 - TGTGCCTGGAGCCCCCGCCCCCCCTCTAGCGGGAGCCCAGATACGCAGTATTTT CAWSPRPPSSGSPDTQYF
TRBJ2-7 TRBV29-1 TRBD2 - TGCAGCGTTGGGTATGGGGGAGGGCCATACGAGCAGTACTTC CSVGYGGGPYEQYF
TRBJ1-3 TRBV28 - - TGTGCCAGCAGTTTATTTACAGGGAGACTTTTCGGAAACACCATATATTTT CASSLFTGRLFGNTIYF
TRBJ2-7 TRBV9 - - TGTGCCAGCAGCCCCCAACCACTATCCTACGAGCAGTACTTC CASSPQPLSYEQYF
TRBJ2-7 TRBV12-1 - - TGTGCCAGCAGAACCCGGACTAGCGGGATTGGGTACGAGCAGTACTTC CASRTRTSGIGYEQYF
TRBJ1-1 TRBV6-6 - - TGTGCCAGCAGCACTTTTTACAGGGACACTGAAGCTTTCTTT CASSTFYRDTEAFF
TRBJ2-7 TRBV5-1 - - TGCGCCAGCAGCTTGGAGAGCTCCTACGAGCAGTACTTC CASSLESSYEQYF
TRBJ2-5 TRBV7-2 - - TGTGCCAGCACTCGAGCAGGCGCCGAAGCCCAGTACTTC CASTRAGAEAQYF
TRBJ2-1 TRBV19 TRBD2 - TGTGCCAGTAGACGGCAGGGGACTAGGGGCAATGAGCAGTTCTTC CASRRQGTRGNEQFF
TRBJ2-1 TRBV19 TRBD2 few TGTGCCAGTAGTATAAGGTTCGGGACTAGCGGGGGGGCTTACAATGAGCAGTTCTTC CASSIRFGTSGGAYNEQFF
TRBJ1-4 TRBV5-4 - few TGTGCCAGCAGCATAGACGGGACATCGGAAAAACTGTTTTTT CASSIDGTSEKLFF
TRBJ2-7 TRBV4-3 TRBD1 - TGCGCCAGCAGCCAAGAAGTAACAGGGGGAGGATACGAGCAGTACTTC CASSQEVTGGGYEQYF
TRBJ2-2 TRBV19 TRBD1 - TGTGCCAGTAGTGTGACAGGGTACACCGGGGAGCTGTTTTTT CASSVTGYTGELFF
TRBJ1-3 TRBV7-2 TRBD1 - TGTGCCAGCAGCAGACAGGGGGCATTTGGAAACACCATATATTTT CASSRQGAFGNTIYF
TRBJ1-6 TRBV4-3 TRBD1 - TGCGCCAGCAGCCAAGATAGGGGGCCGAATTCACCCCTCCACTTT CASSQDRGPNSPLHF
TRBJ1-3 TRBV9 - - TGTACCAGCAGCGTAACCCGGGACTCCCGCTCTGGAAACACCATATATTTT CTSSVTRDSRSGNTIYF
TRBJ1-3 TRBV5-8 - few TGTGCCAGCAGCTTGGTGTTGAGGAACTCTGGAAACACCATATATTTT CASSLVLRNSGNTIYF
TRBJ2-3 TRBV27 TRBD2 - TGTGCCAGCTCCTTGGGAGCGGGATTATCTCTCGCAGATACGCAGTATTTT CASSLGAGLSLADTQYF
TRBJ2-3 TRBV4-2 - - TGTGCCAGCAGCCGGCTAGGTCCATCAGGGGGGATTAGCACAGATACGCAGTATTTT CASSRLGPSGGISTDTQYF
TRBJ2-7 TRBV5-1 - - TGCGCCAGCAGCCCGGGTATTGGTCCACCGACCTACGAGCAGTACTTC CASSPGIGPPTYEQYF
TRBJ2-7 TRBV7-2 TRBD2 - TGTGCCAGCAGCCCCCGGACAGGGAGCGGGGGGGCGACCTACGAGCAGTACTTC CASSPRTGSGGATYEQYF